The rows below give T cell receptor beta chains drawn from one sample of a study of Ad26.COV2.S vaccination and SARS-CoV-2 variants. The repertoire was sequenced with immunoSEQ multiplex PCR; TCRdb's copy has only in-frame clones and lacks some. The sample includes 380,000 or so clones, about four fifths of them seen just once. The material sequenced was peripheral blood, taken in a trial of Ad26.COV2.S vaccine versus placebo. The source of these receptors is a person aged 18-65 years who received the Ad26.COV2.S COVID-19 vaccine or a placebo. Each CDR3 is given with its conserved first and last residue. Fields, in order: V gene, J gene, D gene, clone size, CDR3 DNA, CDR3 protein. The D gene is left open where the match is weak. Rows may omit the clone size; those that give it use once, few, many or a size class.

v_gene: TRBV12-5; j_gene: TRBJ1-1; d_gene: .; abundance: .; CDR3nt: TGTGCTAGTAATATGAACACTGAAGCTTTCTTT; CDR3aa: CASNMNTEAFF
v_gene: TRBV7-3; j_gene: TRBJ2-1; d_gene: TRBD2; abundance: .; CDR3nt: TGTGCCAGCAGCTTAGGACTAGCCCTATACAATGAGCAGTTCTTC; CDR3aa: CASSLGLALYNEQFF
v_gene: TRBV5-6; j_gene: TRBJ1-2; d_gene: .; abundance: many; CDR3nt: TGTGCCAGCAGCTGGGCAGCCTATGGCTACACCTTC; CDR3aa: CASSWAAYGYTF
v_gene: TRBV6-5; j_gene: TRBJ2-3; d_gene: TRBD2; abundance: .; CDR3nt: TGTGCCAGCAGGACTAGCGGGGGAATCACAGATACGCAGTATTTT; CDR3aa: CASRTSGGITDTQYF
v_gene: TRBV4-3; j_gene: TRBJ1-4; d_gene: .; abundance: .; CDR3nt: TGCGCCAGCGGCCTAGGCCATAAGACCGAAAAACTGTTTTTT; CDR3aa: CASGLGHKTEKLFF
v_gene: TRBV19; j_gene: TRBJ1-1; d_gene: .; abundance: .; CDR3nt: TGTGCCAGTAGTATACTCGGGGGAGACACTGAAGCTTTCTTT; CDR3aa: CASSILGGDTEAFF
v_gene: TRBV9; j_gene: TRBJ1-1; d_gene: TRBD1; abundance: .; CDR3nt: TGTGCCAGCAGCGTAGCTCCACAGGGGGGGAACACTGAAGCTTTCTTT; CDR3aa: CASSVAPQGGNTEAFF
v_gene: TRBV27; j_gene: TRBJ2-3; d_gene: .; abundance: few; CDR3nt: TGTGCCAGCAGTTTACTATACAGAGACACAGATACGCAGTATTTT; CDR3aa: CASSLLYRDTDTQYF
v_gene: TRBV6-2/TRBV6-3; j_gene: TRBJ1-2; d_gene: .; abundance: .; CDR3nt: TGTGCCAGCAGTGGGACGAACTATGGCTACACCTTC; CDR3aa: CASSGTNYGYTF
v_gene: TRBV6-2/TRBV6-3; j_gene: TRBJ2-3; d_gene: .; abundance: .; CDR3nt: TGTGCCAGCAGTTACTGGGAAGGCGACCCCAAGAGGGATACGCAGTATTTT; CDR3aa: CASSYWEGDPKRDTQYF
v_gene: TRBV12-3/TRBV12-4; j_gene: TRBJ2-1; d_gene: .; abundance: .; CDR3nt: TGTGCCAGCAGGGGCCTCTACAATGAGCAGTTCTTC; CDR3aa: CASRGLYNEQFF
v_gene: TRBV3-1/TRBV3-2; j_gene: TRBJ1-2; d_gene: TRBD1; abundance: .; CDR3nt: TGTGCCAGCAGCCAACGGGGGACAGGGGATTCTGGCTACACCTTC; CDR3aa: CASSQRGTGDSGYTF
v_gene: TRBV28; j_gene: TRBJ1-3; d_gene: .; abundance: few; CDR3nt: TGTGCCATACACGAGGGAGGCTCTGGAAACACCATATATTTT; CDR3aa: CAIHEGGSGNTIYF
v_gene: TRBV23-1; j_gene: TRBJ2-7; d_gene: .; abundance: .; CDR3nt: TGCGCCACTAGTTGGGGACCCTACGAGCAGTACTTC; CDR3aa: CATSWGPYEQYF
v_gene: TRBV6-2/TRBV6-3; j_gene: TRBJ2-7; d_gene: .; abundance: .; CDR3nt: TGTGCCAGCAGTTACGCGGAGGGCCCAAACGAGCAGTACTTC; CDR3aa: CASSYAEGPNEQYF
v_gene: TRBV9; j_gene: TRBJ2-3; d_gene: .; abundance: .; CDR3nt: TGTGCCAGCAGCGTAGGTGTAAGGGACCGCACAGATACGCAGTATTTT; CDR3aa: CASSVGVRDRTDTQYF
v_gene: TRBV4-2; j_gene: TRBJ2-7; d_gene: .; abundance: .; CDR3nt: TGTGCCAGCAGCGCGAGGGACCTCTACTACGAGCAGTACTTC; CDR3aa: CASSARDLYYEQYF
v_gene: TRBV6-5; j_gene: TRBJ1-5; d_gene: .; abundance: .; CDR3nt: TGTGCCAGCAGGAACAGACAGAGCAATCAGCCCCAGCATTTT; CDR3aa: CASRNRQSNQPQHF
v_gene: TRBV5-4; j_gene: TRBJ2-1; d_gene: TRBD2; abundance: .; CDR3nt: TGTGCCAGCAGCCCAGGACTAGCGGGAGGTAGGAATGAGCAGTTCTTC; CDR3aa: CASSPGLAGGRNEQFF
v_gene: TRBV19; j_gene: TRBJ2-7; d_gene: TRBD1; abundance: .; CDR3nt: TGTGCCAGTAGTCGGGACAGGGGTGACGAGCAGTACTTC; CDR3aa: CASSRDRGDEQYF
v_gene: TRBV5-6; j_gene: TRBJ1-2; d_gene: .; abundance: .; CDR3nt: TGTGCCAGCAGCTTGTACGGGACGGAGGTTAACTATGGCTACACCTTC; CDR3aa: CASSLYGTEVNYGYTF
v_gene: TRBV9; j_gene: TRBJ2-1; d_gene: TRBD1; abundance: .; CDR3nt: TGTGCCAGCAGCGGGCCGGGACAGGGGGCGGCTAGCGGAAACTACAATGAGCAGTTCTTC; CDR3aa: CASSGPGQGAASGNYNEQFF
v_gene: TRBV6-2/TRBV6-3; j_gene: TRBJ2-7; d_gene: .; abundance: once; CDR3nt: TGTGCCAGCAGTCCGGGACTCTCGACCTACGAGCAGTACTTC; CDR3aa: CASSPGLSTYEQYF
v_gene: TRBV15; j_gene: TRBJ2-7; d_gene: TRBD1; abundance: .; CDR3nt: TGTGCCACCAGCCATTCAAGACAGGGGGTAGGTGAGCAGTACTTC; CDR3aa: CATSHSRQGVGEQYF
v_gene: TRBV7-2; j_gene: TRBJ1-6; d_gene: .; abundance: .; CDR3nt: TGTGCCAGCAGCCCTAGGGGGGCTGAATCACCCCTCCACTTT; CDR3aa: CASSPRGAESPLHF
v_gene: TRBV7-2; j_gene: TRBJ1-1; d_gene: .; abundance: .; CDR3nt: TGTGCCAGCAGCTTGAACAGCGACACTGAAGCTTTCTTT; CDR3aa: CASSLNSDTEAFF
v_gene: TRBV7-2; j_gene: TRBJ1-1; d_gene: .; abundance: few; CDR3nt: TGTGCCAGCAGCTTAGGGGCCCTCGGTTTGACTGAAGCTTTCTTT; CDR3aa: CASSLGALGLTEAFF